Shown below are 23 T cell receptor beta chains from a single sample sequenced in a study of blood T cell repertoires in COVID-19. Produced via immunoSEQ multiplex PCR; TCRdb's table is partial and in-frame only. The data show more than 25,000 clones, with 75% to 90% seen just once and under 7% held by the top ten. The sequencing input was peripheral blood. The receptors derive from a man in his 60s with active COVID-19.

This rearrangement joins TRBV6-1 to TRBJ1-2; 12 positions match TRBD1. Germline-derived CDR1 and CDR2 are MNHNS and SASEGT. The V segment lost 7 bases and the J segment 7 bases; nucleotides outside the gene matches: 7. This CDR3 contains 14 residues. CDR3 region: CASTLGTGGFGYTF. CDR3 DNA: TGTGCCAGCACCTTAGGGACAGGGGGCTTTGGCTACACCTTC.

CDR3 region: CASSGYPRGNTEAFF. DNA for the CDR3: TGCGCCAGCAGCGGTTACCCTAGGGGGAACACTGAAGCTTTCTTT. The genes are TRBV5-1 and TRBJ1-1, with D tentatively TRBD1 (5 bases). This CDR3 is built from 15 residues. CDR1 and CDR2 (germline): SGHRS, YFSETQ. V was trimmed by 4 bases and J by 1 base, leaving 14 bases between them.

The genes are TRBV3-1 (or the pseudogene TRBV3-2) and TRBJ1-2, with D perhaps matching TRBD1 (6 bases). The CDR3 spans 13 residues. Trimming removed 5 bases at V and 2 bases at J, with 9 bases between. Germline CDR1 and CDR2: LGHDT and YNNKEL (reference sequence). DNA for the CDR3: TGTGCCAGCAGCGCACAGGGCAACTATGGCTACACCTTC. Protein: CASSAQGNYGYTF.

The rearrangement links TRBV9 to TRBJ2-3; D gene uncertain. Germline CDR1 is SGDLS and CDR2 is YYNGEE. The CDR3 is 16 residues long. V was clipped by 0 bases and J by 1 base, with 12 bases between them. This chain's CDR3 is CASSVDGSLGTDTQYF. The DNA of the CDR3 is TGTGCCAGCAGCGTAGATGGCTCCCTCGGCACAGATACGCAGTATTTT.

The rearrangement uses TRBV7-9 and TRBJ2-5; TRBD1 aligns across 7 bases. CDR3 length: 16 residues. Per the germline V gene, CDR1 is SEHNR and CDR2 is FQNEAQ (reference sequence). Trimming took 5 bases from V and 2 from J; bases not matched to a gene: 11. CDR3 DNA: TGTGCCAGCAGCAGAAGGGGGACAGACCCGCAAGAGACCCAGTACTTC. Its protein product is CASSRRGTDPQETQYF.

J is TRBJ2-3 and V is TRBV11-2, with 14 positions matching TRBD2. Trimming removed 3 bases from V and 2 bases from J; junction bases left unmatched: 4. The length of the CDR3 is 17 residues. Germline lookup yields CDR1 SGHAT and CDR2 FQNNGV. The CDR3 here is CASSFGLAGGYTDTQYF. For the CDR3, the DNA is TGTGCCAGCAGCTTTGGACTAGCGGGGGGTTACACAGATACGCAGTATTTT. The full variable domain, with the rest looked up from reference TRBV11-2 and TRBJ2-3, is EAGVAQSPRYKIIEKRQSVAFWCNPISGHATLYWYQQILGQGPKLLIQFQNNGVVDDSQLPKDRFSAERLKGVDSTLKIQPAKLEDSAVYLCASSFGLAGGYTDTQYFGPGTRLTVL.

V is TRBV13 and J is TRBJ2-7; TRBD1 might be the D (6 bases). The CDR3 is 14 amino acids. The V and J ends lost 3 bases and 5 bases respectively, with 14 bases between them. Per germline, CDR1 PRHDT and CDR2 FYEKMQ (reference sequence). The CDR3 DNA is TGTGCCAGCAGCTTCCTACAGGGTGTCCACGAGCAGTACTTC. Amino acid sequence: CASSFLQGVHEQYF.

The chain couples TRBV3-1 (or the pseudogene TRBV3-2) to TRBJ2-5; TRBD2 matches at 12 bases. V was pared by 0 bases and J by 4 bases, with 3 bases of the junction left unmatched. The CDR3 has 16 amino acids. CDR1 and CDR2 from the germline V gene are LGHDT and YNNKEL (reference sequence). CDR3 DNA sequence: TGTGCCAGCAGCCAAGATCTAGCGGGGGGGGGAGAGACCCAGTACTTC. This codes for CASSQDLAGGGETQYF.

The chain links TRBV28 to TRBJ2-1; D gene unclear. Germline assignment: CDR1 MDHEN and CDR2 SYDVKM. There are 13 residues in the CDR3. V was trimmed by 3 bases and J by 7 bases, leaving 10 bases between them. CDR3 DNA: TGTGCCAGCAGTTTCCTAGTGAAGAATGAGCAGTTCTTC. Translation gives CASSFLVKNEQFF.

The J gene is TRBJ1-2, the V gene TRBV2; 7 nucleotides agree with TRBD1. Trimming removed 10 bases from V and 1 base from J; junction bases left unmatched: 9. Germline V lookup: CDR1 SNHLY, CDR2 FYNNEI. This CDR3 contains 14 residues. CDR3 DNA: TGTGCCACAACCGGGACAGATATTAACTATGGCTACACCTTC. It encodes CATTGTDINYGYTF.

This chain links TRBV5-1 with TRBJ2-7; possible D gene TRBD1, 6 bases. Trimming stripped 4 bases from V and 1 base from J, with 15 bases between. The germline V gene has CDR1 SGHRS and CDR2 YFSETQ. CDR3 length: 15 amino acids. CDR3 nucleotides: TGCGCCAGCAGCCAGGGGACGGGGACATCCTACGAGCAGTACTTC. Amino acid sequence: CASSQGTGTSYEQYF.

This sequence joins TRBV11-2 and TRBJ2-7; TRBD2 aligns across 8 bases. There are 17 residues in the CDR3. Trimming removed 5 bases from V and 6 bases from J; junction bases left unmatched: 18. The germline gives CDR1 SGHAT, CDR2 FQNNGV. The CDR3 region is CASSPRVGRGASSEQYF. The DNA of the CDR3 is TGTGCCAGCAGCCCACGTGTCGGGCGGGGGGCATCCAGCGAGCAGTACTTC.

This CDR3 reads CASSVEGQGEQYF. CDR3 sequence (DNA): TGTGCCAGCAGCGTAGAAGGACAGGGTGAGCAGTACTTC. This chain connects TRBV9 to TRBJ2-7, with TRBD1 matching over 8 bases. V dropped 0 bases and J dropped 7; count of bases not matched to a gene: 3. CDR1 is SGDLS, CDR2 YYNGEE, per germline. CDR3 length equals 13 residues.

This chain joins TRBV12-5 and TRBJ1-2; no reliable D call. The ends were cut back, 1 base at V and 7 bases at J, with 7 bases in the middle. Per the germline V gene, CDR1 is LGHNT and CDR2 is FRNRAP. CDR3 length: 12 residues. The CDR3 loop reads CASGLELGGYTF. In DNA, the CDR3 is TGTGCTAGTGGTTTGGAGCTAGGTGGCTACACCTTC. Full variable domain (missing parts from reference TRBV12-5 and TRBJ1-2): DARVTQTPRHKVTEMGQEVTMRCQPILGHNTVFWYRQTMMQGLELLAYFRNRAPLDDSGMPKDRFSAEMPDATLATLKIQPSEPRDSAVYFCASGLELGGYTFGSGTRLTVV.

The gene calls are TRBV10-1 and TRBJ2-3; possible D gene TRBD2, 6 bases. V was trimmed by 0 bases and J by 9 bases, leaving 13 bases between them. Per the germline V gene, CDR1 is WNHNN and CDR2 is SYGVQD (reference sequence). CDR3 size: 14 residues. As DNA, the CDR3 is TGCGCCAGCAGTGAGTCAACTAGCCTCGAGACGCAGTATTTT. Residues: CASSESTSLETQYF.

The V gene is TRBV2, the J gene TRBJ2-1; TRBD2 agrees at 10 bases. V shed 3 bases, J shed 4 bases, and the junction held 12 bases outside the gene matches. Germline CDR1 is SNHLY and CDR2 is FYNNEI. This CDR3 has 18 residues. The CDR3 DNA sequence: TGTGCCAGCAGTGATCCACTAAAGCGGGGGGGCCCATACAATGAGCAGTTCTTC. Protein sequence: CASSDPLKRGGPYNEQFF.

The chain joins TRBV7-2 to TRBJ2-5, with TRBD1 matching over 8 bases. Germline V CDR1 and CDR2: SGHTA, FQGNSA. With V trimmed by 8 bases and J by 2 bases, 4 bases remained unmatched. The CDR3 has 13 residues. The CDR3 nucleotides read TGTGCCAGCCGCAGGGGGCGTCAAGAGACCCAGTACTTC. Encoded protein: CASRRGRQETQYF.

The chain couples TRBV15 to TRBJ1-2; D gene ambiguous. Germline lookup yields CDR1 LNHNV and CDR2 YYDKDF (reference sequence). Trimming cost V 0 bases and J 5 bases, with 22 bases left between them. The CDR3 totals 18 residues. This CDR3 reads CATSREPGYSPMTYGYTF. CDR3 bases: TGTGCCACCAGCAGAGAGCCGGGGTACAGCCCGATGACATATGGCTACACCTTC.

The chain links TRBV9 to TRBJ2-1; a possible D gene is TRBD2 (5 bases). CDR3 length: 16 amino acids. Between the trimmed V and J ends, which lost 0 bases and 1 base, there was a span of 11 bases. The germline gives CDR1 SGDLS, CDR2 YYNGEE. Here the CDR3 reads CASSVGYTRSYNEQFF. Written as DNA, the CDR3 is TGTGCCAGCAGCGTAGGTTACACTAGGTCCTACAATGAGCAGTTCTTC.

V usage is TRBV30 and J usage is TRBJ1-6; no clear D. The CDR3 has 16 amino acids. CDR1 GTSNPN and CDR2 SVGIG come from the germline V gene (reference sequence). V dropped 2 bases and J dropped 0 bases, with 11 bases sitting between them. CDR3 coding DNA: TGTGCCTGGAGTCTACCAGGAAGCTCCTATAATTCACCCCTCCACTTT. Protein: CAWSLPGSSYNSPLHF. The full variable domain, completed using reference TRBV30 and TRBJ1-6, is SQTIHQWPATLVQPVGSPLSLECTVEGTSNPNLYWYRQAAGRGLQLLFYSVGIGQISSEVPQNLSASRPQDRQFILSSKKLLLSDSGFYLCAWSLPGSSYNSPLHFGNGTRLTVT.

V and J are TRBV10-3 and TRBJ1-1; 9 bases map to TRBD1. This CDR3 contains 13 residues. The junction had 3 bases not matched to a gene; V was cut back by 6 bases and J by 4 bases. The germline V gene has CDR1 ENHRY and CDR2 SYGVKD. The CDR3 protein is CAISDRGSTEAFF. CDR3 coding DNA: TGTGCCATCAGCGACAGGGGGAGCACTGAAGCTTTCTTT.

The chain combines TRBV5-1 with TRBJ2-3, with TRBD2 as a possible D gene (5 bases). The ends were cut back, 1 base at V and 4 bases at J, with 7 bases in the middle. Germline V gives CDR1 SGHRS, CDR2 YFSETQ. The CDR3 length is 13 residues. Here the CDR3 DNA reads TGCGCCAGCAGCTTGTACGGGGCAGATACGCAGTATTTT. It is translated as CASSLYGADTQYF.

The rearrangement links TRBV2 to TRBJ2-7; 9 bases map to TRBD1. Trimming at V came to 6 bases and at J to 5 bases, leaving 5 bases not matched to a gene. The CDR3 contains 13 residues. The germline gives CDR1 SNHLY, CDR2 FYNNEI. DNA of the CDR3: TGTGCCAGCAGGAACAGGGGGCTTGACGAGCAGTACTTC. Its translation is CASRNRGLDEQYF.